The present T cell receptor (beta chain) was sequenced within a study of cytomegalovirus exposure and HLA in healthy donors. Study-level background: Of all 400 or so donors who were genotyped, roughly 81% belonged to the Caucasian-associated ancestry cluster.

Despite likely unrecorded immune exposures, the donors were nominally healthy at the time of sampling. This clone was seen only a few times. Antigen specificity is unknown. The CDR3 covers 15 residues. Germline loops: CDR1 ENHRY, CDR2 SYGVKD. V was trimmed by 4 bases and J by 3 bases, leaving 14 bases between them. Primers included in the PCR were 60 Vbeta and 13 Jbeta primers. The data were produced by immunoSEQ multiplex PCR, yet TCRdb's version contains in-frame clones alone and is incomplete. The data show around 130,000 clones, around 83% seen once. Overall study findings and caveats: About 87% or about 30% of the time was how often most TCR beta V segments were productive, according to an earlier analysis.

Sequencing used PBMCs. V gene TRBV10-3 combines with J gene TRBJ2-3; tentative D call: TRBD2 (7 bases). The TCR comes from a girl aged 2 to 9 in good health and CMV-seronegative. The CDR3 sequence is CAISVAGAPTDTQYF. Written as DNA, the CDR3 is TGTGCCATCAGTGTTGCGGGGGCGCCTACAGATACGCAGTATTTT.